This T cell receptor beta chain was obtained from a study of shared clonotypes between healthy human individuals. Background on the study: Donors consisted of a couple of women and a few men between 18 and 49. Three plates each covered CD4 naive and memory; CD8 naive two, CD8 memory one.

The V gene's germline CDR1 is GTSNPN and CDR2 SVGIG (reference sequence). Trimming left V 0 bases short and J 3 bases short, with 12 bases between. This CDR3 is 15 amino acids long. Profiled with immunoSEQ multiplex PCR; TCRdb holds only in-frame clones, not every one. The data show some 1,400,000 clones, roughly 97% seen once. Sequencing was done on a sample of naive CD4+ T cells sorted from blood. Subset of the sample: CD45RA+ positively selected. This receptor was obtained from a man aged 25 to 40 in good health. The chain has TRBV30 and TRBJ2-1; no clear D gene. The CDR3 DNA follows: TGTGCCTGGAGTGTAGTCCACGGGCGCTACAATGAGCAGTTCTTC. This encodes CAWSVVHGRYNEQFF.